These T cell receptor beta chains were read from a single sample in a study of blood T cell repertoires in COVID-19. The assay was immunoSEQ multiplex PCR, and TCRdb's table has in-frame clones only and misses some. The sample consists of fewer than 200,000 clones, 80% to 90% of them appearing once. The sample was peripheral blood. The receptors originated from a man younger than 35 who had recovered from COVID-19. Each CDR3 is given with its conserved first and last residue. D genes are given only for firm matches. A clone size is listed for some rows: how often the clone was seen (once, few, many), or a class if it is expanded.

>-|TRBV10-3|-|16|TRBJ2-2
TGTGCCATCAGTGACCCAGGGTCGCCGAACACCGGGGAGCTGTTTTTT
CAISDPGSPNTGELFF
>once|TRBV24-1|TRBD1|15|TRBJ2-2
TGTGCCACCAGTGATCCGGACAGGGACACCGGGGAGCTGTTTTTT
CATSDPDRDTGELFF
>-|TRBV7-2|TRBD1|14|TRBJ2-5
TGTGCCAGCAGCTTACAGGGGGCTGGGGAGACCCAGTACTTC
CASSLQGAGETQYF
>-|TRBV28|TRBD1|13|TRBJ1-1
TGTGCCACCTCTCGGGGACAGTCTTCTGAAGCTTTCTTT
CATSRGQSSEAFF
>-|TRBV10-3|-|12|TRBJ2-7
TGTGCCATCAGTGACTTCTCCTACGAGCAGTACTTC
CAISDFSYEQYF
>-|TRBV25-1|-|12|TRBJ2-5
TGTGCCAGCACATCAGGGGCGGGGACCCAGTACTTC
CASTSGAGTQYF
>-|TRBV19|TRBD1|14|TRBJ2-1
TGTGCCAGTAGTCTGGGACAGGGGTACAATGAGCAGTTCTTC
CASSLGQGYNEQFF
>-|TRBV2|-|11|TRBJ2-5
TGTGCCAGCAGGGAGCCAGAGACCCAGTACTTC
CASREPETQYF
>-|TRBV5-1|TRBD1|15|TRBJ2-5
TGCGCCAGCAGCTTGCAATCAGGGGGCCAAGAGACCCAGTACTTC
CASSLQSGGQETQYF
>-|TRBV7-3|-|13|TRBJ2-2
TGTGCCAGCAGCTTAAGAGGCACCGGGGAGCTGTTTTTT
CASSLRGTGELFF
>-|TRBV9|TRBD2|17|TRBJ2-7
TGTGCCAGCAGCGTAGGAGCTAGCGGCATTTCACTTTACGAGCAGTACTTC
CASSVGASGISLYEQYF
>-|TRBV19|-|13|TRBJ2-2
TGTGCCAGTTCTACAGCATACACCGGGGAGCTGTTTTTT
CASSTAYTGELFF
>-|TRBV19|TRBD1|15|TRBJ2-2
TGTGCCAGTAGGTGGAAGGGACAGGGAACCGGGGAGCTGTTTTTT
CASRWKGQGTGELFF
>-|TRBV3-1/TRBV3-2|TRBD2|17|TRBJ2-7
TGTGCCAGCAGCCGAACGGTAACTAGCGGGATTTCCTACGAGCAGTACTTC
CASSRTVTSGISYEQYF